A single sample is the source of the 32 T cell receptor beta chains below, sequenced in a study of blood T cells in healthy people across ages. PCR was performed a second time for about 6 to 12 cycles using a sample-barcoded 5' primer and a J-beta primer mix. One entry per CDR3 protein results from TCRdb running MiXCR on the 5' RACE reads. The table includes over 950,000 distinct CDR3 sequences, 35% to 45% detected once. Sequencing was carried out using blood. The receptors shown here come from a young man in good health.

The sample holds many counts of this clonotype. The chain combines TRBV11-2 with TRBJ2-6; D may be TRBD1 (6 bases). V lost 5 bases to trimming and J lost 3 bases, with 11 bases between them. The CDR3 has 15 amino acids. Per germline, CDR1 SGHAT and CDR2 FQNNGV. CDR3 loop: CASSLTGYGANVLTF. In DNA, the CDR3 is TGTGCCAGCAGCCTTACAGGGTATGGGGCCAACGTCCTGACTTTC.

This sequence joins TRBV5-1 and TRBJ2-5; 7 positions match TRBD1. The ends lost 4 bases at V and 2 bases at J; junction bases unmatched: 8. Germline CDR1 is SGHRS and CDR2 is YFSETQ. CDR3 size: 15 residues. The CDR3 sequence: CASSPSMGQQETQYF. DNA for the CDR3: TGCGCCAGCAGCCCCAGTATGGGACAGCAAGAGACCCAGTACTTC.

This sequence joins TRBV10-3 and TRBJ1-1, with TRBD1 matching over 7 bases. This CDR3 has 16 residues. Germline CDR1 and CDR2: ENHRY and SYGVKD. Trimming took 1 base from V and 1 from J; bases not matched to a gene: 6. The CDR3 loop reads CAISELRTGRNTEAFF. CDR3 in DNA: TGTGCCATCAGTGAGTTGCGGACAGGTCGGAACACTGAAGCTTTCTTT.

V gene TRBV20-1 combines with J gene TRBJ2-1; TRBD2 might be the D (5 bases). With 6 bases removed from V and 0 bases from J, the gap between germline ends came to 18 bases. The length of the CDR3 is 16 residues. The germline V gene has CDR1 DFQATT and CDR2 SNEGSKA (reference sequence). In nucleotides, the CDR3 is TGCAGTGCCACCCGAGAGGGCCGTATCTCCTACAATGAGCAGTTCTTC. It codes for CSATREGRISYNEQFF.

The chain has TRBV5-8 and TRBJ2-3, with 9 bases lining up with TRBD2. The CDR3 totals 19 residues. The trim removed 1 base at V and 0 bases at J, leaving 12 bases unmatched. The germline V gene encodes CDR1 SGHTS and CDR2 YDEGEE. The CDR3 region has the DNA TGTGCCAGCAGCTTGTTTTTCGGTATAGCGGGGGTCAGCACAGATACGCAGTATTTT. Residues: CASSLFFGIAGVSTDTQYF.

This clonotype was recorded a few times. The CDR3 loop is CASSQRTSGGPDPQYF. The CDR3 DNA reads as TGTGCCAGCAGCCAAAGGACTAGCGGGGGCCCTGATCCCCAGTATTTT. The chain has TRBV4-2 and TRBJ2-3, with 13 positions matching TRBD2. The CDR3 has 16 residues. Germline CDR1 is LGHNA and CDR2 is YNFKEQ. Germline trimming cut 2 bases from V and 12 bases from J; bases unmatched to any gene: 11.

The chain has TRBV20-1 and TRBJ1-1, with 9 bases lining up with TRBD1. V lost 0 bases, J lost 11 bases, and 10 bases stayed unmatched. The CDR3 has 14 residues. CDR1 is DFQATT, CDR2 SNEGSKA, per germline (reference sequence). CDR3 sequence: CSARDRRQGVEAFF. The CDR3 DNA sequence: TGCAGTGCTAGAGATAGGCGACAGGGGGTGGAGGCTTTCTTT.

V usage is TRBV30 and J usage is TRBJ2-1, with a possible D match to TRBD2 (6 bases). The V gene lost 8 bases and the J gene lost 7 bases, with 24 bases spanning the gap. The CDR3 length is 15 residues. Germline V lookup: CDR1 GTSNPN, CDR2 SVGIG (reference sequence). The CDR3 loop reads CAVSSWRARGNEQFF. The CDR3 coding sequence is TGTGCCGTCTCCTCTTGGAGGGCCCGAGGAAATGAGCAGTTCTTC.

The chain is built from TRBV7-9 and TRBJ2-1; D possibly corresponds to TRBD1 (6 bases). Trimming shortened V by 5 bases and J by 0 bases, and 14 bases separated the two germline ends. The CDR3 length is 16 residues. Germline assignment: CDR1 SEHNR and CDR2 FQNEAQ (reference sequence). The CDR3 DNA sequence: TGTGCCAGCAGCCGGACAGAAGAAAGCTCCTACAATGAGCAGTTCTTC. Protein: CASSRTEESSYNEQFF.

The V and J genes are TRBV27 and TRBJ1-2; no definite D call. The CDR3 loop spans 15 amino acids. V lost 3 bases to trimming and J lost 0 bases, with 11 bases between them. Germline CDR1 and CDR2: MNHEY and SMNVEV (reference sequence). CDR3 bases: TGTGCCAGCAGTTTTGACCCAACCACTAACTATGGCTACACCTTC. Its protein product is CASSFDPTTNYGYTF.

This clonotype was seen only a few times. The genes are TRBV3-1 and TRBJ2-4, with TRBD2 as a possible D gene (6 bases). Germline CDR1 reads LGHDT; CDR2 reads YNNKEL (reference sequence). The CDR3 loop spans 13 amino acids. Trimming took 3 bases from V and 5 from J, leaving 8 bases between them. This CDR3 is CASSQRGENIQYF. The DNA for the CDR3 is TGTGCCAGCAGCCAGCGGGGAGAAAACATTCAGTACTTC.

This clonotype came up a few times. The V gene is TRBV13, the J gene TRBJ2-7; D is undetermined. The CDR3 has 14 residues. Deletions cut 7 bases from V and 3 bases from J, with 16 bases between. CDR1 and CDR2 (germline): PRHDT, FYEKMQ (reference sequence). The CDR3 reads CASTPSKANYEQYF. In DNA, the CDR3 is TGTGCCAGCACCCCCTCGAAAGCTAACTACGAGCAGTACTTC.

This clonotype appeared a few times. This chain connects TRBV9 to TRBJ2-1; 7 nucleotides match TRBD1. The CDR3 runs 15 residues. Per germline, CDR1 SGDLS and CDR2 YYNGEE. The V and J ends lost 0 bases and 2 bases, in that order; junction bases with no gene match: 2. The CDR3: CASSVEGAPYNEQFF. The DNA of the CDR3 is TGTGCCAGCAGCGTAGAGGGGGCCCCCTACAATGAGCAGTTCTTC.

This clonotype has a handful of counts. This sequence joins TRBV10-3 and TRBJ1-1; 11 bases match TRBD1. Germline lookup yields CDR1 ENHRY and CDR2 SYGVKD. The CDR3 spans 16 residues. After removal of 1 base from V and 4 bases from J, the junction contained 5 bases not matched to a gene. CDR3 DNA: TGTGCCATCAGTGAGTTGGGACAGGGGGGGAGCACTGAAGCTTTCTTT. As protein: CAISELGQGGSTEAFF.

This clonotype was seen only a few times. The chain recombines TRBV6-2 or TRBV6-3 with TRBJ2-1, with D perhaps TRBD1 (5 bases). This CDR3 has 13 residues. Germline CDR1 is MNHEY and CDR2 is SVGEGT. Trimming removed 6 bases from V and 5 bases from J, with 11 bases in between. CDR3 DNA sequence: TGTGCCAGCAGACCCTCGACAGACAATGAGCAGTTCTTC. Translating it yields CASRPSTDNEQFF.

This clonotype has just a few counts. This chain connects TRBV7-9 to TRBJ2-2; 12 nucleotides match TRBD2. The V and J ends lost 4 bases and 5 bases, in that order; junction bases with no gene match: 2. In germline, CDR1 is SEHNR, CDR2 FQNEAQ (reference sequence). CDR3 length: 15 amino acids. CDR3 sequence reads: CASSSTSGGTGELFF. In DNA, the CDR3 is TGTGCCAGCAGCTCAACTAGCGGGGGGACCGGGGAGCTGTTTTTT.

In this sample, this clonotype turned up a few times. This chain connects TRBV12-3 or TRBV12-4 to TRBJ1-2; D is possibly TRBD1 (5 bases). The CDR3 sequence is 13 residues long. The V end was cut by 4 bases, the J end by 7 bases, with 13 bases between. CDR3 sequence reads: CASSSDSPLGYTF. The CDR3 nucleotides read TGTGCCAGCAGTTCTGACAGTCCCCTTGGCTACACCTTC.

The CDR3 protein is CASSVGGRSYNEQYF. The CDR3 coding sequence is TGTGCCAGCAGCGTCGGTGGGCGGTCTTACAATGAGCAGTACTTC. The rearrangement joins TRBV11-3 to TRBJ2-5; D remains unclear. Germline lookup yields CDR1 SGHNT and CDR2 YENEEA. This CDR3 comprises 15 residues. The ends were cut back, 5 bases at V and 11 bases at J, with 24 bases in the middle.

The chain recombines TRBV6-5 with TRBJ1-3; D is unclear. V was pared by 0 bases and J by 4 bases, with 10 bases between. CDR1 and CDR2 (germline): MNHEY, SVGAGI. The CDR3 runs to 15 residues. CDR3 nucleotide sequence: TGTGCCAGCAGTTACTCGAGCAGAGAAGGAAACACCATATATTTT. This sequence encodes CASSYSSREGNTIYF.

This sequence joins TRBV4-1 and TRBJ2-1; 13 bases map to TRBD2. The CDR3 contains 19 residues. J gave up 0 bases and V 3 bases, and 8 bases lay outside the gene matches. The V gene's germline CDR1 is MGHRA and CDR2 YSYEKL. The CDR3 nucleotides are TGCGCCAGCAGCCAGCGACTAGCGGGGGGCTTGAGCTCCTACAATGAGCAGTTCTTC. It encodes CASSQRLAGGLSSYNEQFF.

The chain employs TRBV20-1 and TRBJ2-3, with no clear D. CDR1 is DFQATT and CDR2 is SNEGSKA in the germline V gene (reference sequence). Trimming removed 6 bases from V and 3 bases from J, with 34 bases in between. This CDR3 contains 20 residues. The CDR3 sequence is CSATPPGDGWQSLGTDTQYF. The DNA of the CDR3 is TGCAGTGCGACCCCGCCCGGAGACGGTTGGCAGTCCCTCGGTACAGATACGCAGTATTTT.

The chain employs TRBV2 and TRBJ2-4; a possible D gene is TRBD2 (5 bases). TRBJ2-5 matches the DNA end more closely, so the J call is doubtful. The CDR3 extends over 13 amino acids. Germline-derived CDR1 and CDR2 are SNHLY and FYNNEI. CDR3 nucleotide sequence: TGTGCCAGCAGTGAGGAGGCGAAAGAGACCCAGTACTTC. Its protein product is CASSEEAKETQYF.

This chain connects TRBV6-5 to TRBJ1-2; D gene uncertain. There are 13 residues in the CDR3. V dropped 6 bases and J dropped 4 bases, with 12 bases sitting between them. CDR1 is MNHEY, CDR2 SVGAGI, per germline. CDR3 bases: TGTGCCAGCAGCCGGACCAACCTCTATGGCTACACCTTC. Translating gives CASSRTNLYGYTF.

The chain uses TRBV20-1 and TRBJ1-5; D perhaps matches TRBD1 (5 bases). The CDR3 is 15 residues long. Germline V gene data show CDR1 as DFQATT and CDR2 as SNEGSKA (reference sequence). V was cut by 0 bases and J by 4 bases, with 13 bases left in between. CDR3 DNA: TGCAGTGCTAGAGATCGCTGGGGCGAGAATCAGCCCCAGCATTTT. Translating gives CSARDRWGENQPQHF.

This clonotype has just a few counts. V gene TRBV25-1 combines with J gene TRBJ2-5; D tentatively fits TRBD1 or TRBD2 (6 bases each). The closer fit of TRBJ2-7 to the DNA end suggests the J call may be wrong. This CDR3 is 14 amino acids long. The germline gives CDR1 MGHDK, CDR2 SYGVNS. CDR3 sequence reads: CASSEFAQGGEQYF. CDR3 sequence (DNA): TGTGCCAGCAGTGAATTCGCACAGGGAGGCGAGCAGTACTTC.

This clonotype was seen a handful of times. The J gene is TRBJ1-2, the V gene TRBV7-9, with D maybe TRBD1 (5 bases). The ends were cut back, 6 bases at V and 8 bases at J, with 16 bases in the middle. The CDR3 spans 13 residues. Germline V CDR1 and CDR2: SEHNR, FQNEAQ (reference sequence). The CDR3 coding sequence is TGTGCCAGCAGTGCCCAGGGAGCAGGCGGCTACACCTTC. It codes for CASSAQGAGGYTF.

The chain couples TRBV20-1 to TRBJ2-7; a possible D gene is TRBD1 (6 bases). Deletions cut 0 bases from V and 4 bases from J, with 13 bases between. The CDR3 is 14 amino acids. Looked up from germline, CDR1 is DFQATT and CDR2 is SNEGSKA (reference sequence). The CDR3 coding sequence is TGCAGTGCTAGAGATGGTAGGACAGCGTACGAGCAGTACTTC. Amino acid sequence: CSARDGRTAYEQYF.

The chain couples TRBV21-1 to TRBJ2-2. TRBV21-1 is noted as a pseudogene. The CDR3 sequence is 13 residues long. This chain's CDR3 is CASSKVDTGELFF. For the CDR3, the DNA is TGTGCCAGCAGCAAAGTGGACACCGGGGAGCTGTTTTTT.

This clonotype has just a few counts. This chain joins TRBV20-1 and TRBJ1-1; unclear D gene. The CDR3 is 10 residues long. Deletions cut 3 bases from V and 7 bases from J, with 6 bases between. Looked up from germline, CDR1 is DFQATT and CDR2 is SNEGSKA (reference sequence). The CDR3 sequence: CSASALEAFF. The CDR3 nucleotides are TGCAGTGCTAGTGCACTTGAAGCTTTCTTT.

Turning to this clonotype: This may be a read error: a much more frequent sequence differs by one nucleotide. V is TRBV29-1 and J is TRBJ2-7; D unclear. The end of the DNA fits TRBJ2-5 better, so the J call may be wrong. Germline values: CDR1 SQVTM, CDR2 ANQGSEA. CDR3 size: 9 residues. The CDR3 region has the DNA TGCAGCGTTGAATGGACCCAGTACTTC. Residues: CSVEWTQYF.

This clonotype was observed a handful of times. The rearrangement uses TRBV7-3 and TRBJ2-1; D is ambiguous. V shed 2 bases and J shed 9 bases, with 8 bases lying between them. The V gene's germline CDR1 is SGHTA and CDR2 FQGTGA. This CDR3 contains 12 residues. This CDR3 is CASSLVGFEQFF. The CDR3 nucleotides are TGTGCCAGCAGCTTAGTGGGTTTTGAGCAGTTCTTC.

This chain uses TRBV9 with TRBJ1-1; D is ambiguous. V gave up 0 bases and J gave up 1 base, with 10 bases separating them. Looked up from germline, CDR1 is SGDLS and CDR2 is YYNGEE. CDR3 length: 15 residues. The CDR3 nucleotides read TGTGCCAGCAGCGTAGATCATTGGGAGAACACTGAAGCTTTCTTT. Translating it yields CASSVDHWENTEAFF.